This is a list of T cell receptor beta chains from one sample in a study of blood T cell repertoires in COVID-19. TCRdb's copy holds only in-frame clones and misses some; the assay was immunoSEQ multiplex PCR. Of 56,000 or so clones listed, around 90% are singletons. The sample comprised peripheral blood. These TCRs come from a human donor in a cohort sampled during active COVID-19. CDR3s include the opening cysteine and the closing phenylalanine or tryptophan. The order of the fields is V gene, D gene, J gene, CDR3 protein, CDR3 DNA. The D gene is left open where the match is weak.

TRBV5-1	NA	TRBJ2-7	CASSALSEQYF	TGCGCCAGCAGCGCCCTTAGCGAGCAGTACTTC
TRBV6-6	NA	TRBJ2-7	CASSYAPGGRTYEQYF	TGTGCCAGCAGTTACGCCCCGGGGGGCAGAACCTACGAGCAGTACTTC
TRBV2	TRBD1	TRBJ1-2	CASRWDRNYGYTF	TGTGCCAGCCGGTGGGACAGAAACTATGGCTACACCTTC
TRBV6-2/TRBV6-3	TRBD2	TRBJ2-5	CASSYGGTSGGQETQYF	TGTGCCAGCAGTTACGGTGGGACTAGCGGGGGGCAAGAGACCCAGTACTTC
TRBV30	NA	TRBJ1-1	CAWNKFQGSEAFF	TGTGCCTGGAACAAATTCCAGGGGTCTGAAGCTTTCTTT
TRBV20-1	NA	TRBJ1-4	CSASWWGENEKLFF	TGCAGTGCTAGTTGGTGGGGAGAGAACGAAAAACTGTTTTTT
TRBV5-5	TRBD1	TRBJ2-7	CASSLAPGQGTYEQYF	TGTGCCAGCAGCTTGGCTCCGGGACAGGGAACCTACGAGCAGTACTTC
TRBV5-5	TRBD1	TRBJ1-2	CASSIGQGVLYGYTF	TGTGCCAGCAGCATAGGACAGGGGGTCCTATATGGCTACACCTTC
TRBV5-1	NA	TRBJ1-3	CASSLGTRENTIYF	TGCGCCAGCAGCTTGGGGACAAGGGAAAACACCATATATTTT
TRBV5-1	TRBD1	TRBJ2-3	CAIRGQDTDTQYF	TGCGCCATTCGTGGACAGGACACAGATACGCAGTATTTT
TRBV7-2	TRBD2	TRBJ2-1	CASSLSGANNEQFF	TGTGCCAGCAGCTTAAGCGGGGCGAACAATGAGCAGTTCTTC
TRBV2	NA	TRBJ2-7	CASSIRQSYEQYF	TGTGCCAGCAGTATCCGACAGTCCTACGAGCAGTACTTC
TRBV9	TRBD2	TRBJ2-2	CASSVVAGRAGELFF	TGTGCCAGCAGCGTAGTGGCAGGGAGGGCCGGGGAGCTGTTTTTT
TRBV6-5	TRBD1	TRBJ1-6	CASRPPGQNNSPLHF	TGTGCCAGCAGACCCCCGGGACAGAATAATTCACCCCTCCACTTT
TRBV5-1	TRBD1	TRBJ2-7	CASSWGSFRTGSEQYF	TGCGCCAGCAGCTGGGGCTCGTTCCGGACAGGGAGCGAGCAGTACTTC